These T cell receptor beta chains were read from a single sample in a study of blood T cell repertoires in COVID-19. TCRdb's copy holds only in-frame clones and misses some; the assay was immunoSEQ multiplex PCR. The sample includes more than 95,000 clones, about 86% of them seen just once. Sequenced input: peripheral blood. The receptor set was obtained from a woman between 55 and 75 years old in a cohort sampled during active or convalescent COVID-19. Both conserved end residues are part of each CDR3. The order of the fields is clone size, J gene, V gene, D gene, CDR3 protein, CDR3 DNA. D genes are given only for firm matches. Some rows have no size entry. The others give once, few or many, or a class for an expanded clone.

>-|TRBJ1-2|TRBV6-1|-
CASSETSQGNYGYTF
TGTGCCAGCAGTGAAACCTCACAGGGTAACTATGGCTACACCTTC
>-|TRBJ2-5|TRBV5-4|TRBD1
CASSSPFGTERGETQYF
TGTGCCAGCAGCTCACCTTTCGGGACAGAAAGGGGAGAGACCCAGTACTTC
>few|TRBJ2-7|TRBV4-1|TRBD2
CASSQGLAGNYEQYF
TGCGCCAGCAGCCAAGGTCTAGCGGGTAACTACGAGCAGTACTTC
>-|TRBJ1-5|TRBV4-2|-
CASSQGGAGLQPQHF
TGTGCCAGCAGCCAGGGGGGGGCAGGCTTACAGCCCCAGCATTTT
>-|TRBJ1-5|TRBV27|TRBD1
CASSLQGSNQPQHF
TGTGCCAGCAGTCTACAGGGGTCCAATCAGCCCCAGCATTTT
>-|TRBJ1-2|TRBV7-2|TRBD1
CASSLAWGTGGGYTF
TGTGCCAGCAGCTTAGCGTGGGGTACAGGGGGCGGCTACACCTTC
>-|TRBJ2-5|TRBV5-1|-
CASSTGTPKETQYF
TGCGCCAGCAGCACCGGGACTCCTAAAGAGACCCAGTACTTC
>-|TRBJ2-2|TRBV9|TRBD2
CASSATSVHPGELFF
TGTGCCAGCAGCGCGACTAGCGTACATCCCGGGGAGCTGTTTTTT
>-|TRBJ1-1|TRBV3-1/TRBV3-2|-
CASSQEGRGPEAFF
TGTGCCAGCAGCCAAGAGGGCAGGGGCCCTGAAGCTTTCTTT
>-|TRBJ1-3|TRBV19|-
CASSIVTAQFSGNTIYF
TGTGCCAGTAGTATAGTGACAGCGCAATTCTCTGGAAACACCATATATTTT
>-|TRBJ1-2|TRBV28|TRBD1
CASSRGTGIYGYTF
TGTGCCAGCAGCCGAGGGACAGGGATCTATGGCTACACCTTC
>once|TRBJ1-3|TRBV7-9|-
CASSKLALGSSEGSGNTIYF
TGTGCCAGCAGCAAGTTAGCCCTCGGGTCGTCGGAGGGCTCTGGAAACACCATATATTTT
>-|TRBJ2-3|TRBV27|-
CASSQLVRGTDTQYF
TGTGCCAGCAGCCAACTAGTTCGGGGGACAGATACGCAGTATTTT
>-|TRBJ1-5|TRBV5-4|-
CASSSNRDQPQHF
TGTGCCAGCAGCTCCAACAGGGATCAGCCCCAGCATTTT
>once|TRBJ1-4|TRBV19|-
CASSIEHANEKLFF
TGTGCCAGTAGTATAGAACACGCAAATGAAAAACTGTTTTTT
>-|TRBJ2-1|TRBV7-2|TRBD1
CASSLGQGSEQFF
TGTGCCAGCAGCTTGGGACAGGGGAGTGAGCAGTTCTTC
>-|TRBJ2-2|TRBV12-2|-
CASRFAGRANTGELFF
TGTGCAAGTCGCTTTGCCGGGCGGGCGAACACCGGGGAGCTGTTTTTT
>-|TRBJ2-7|TRBV5-1|TRBD2
CASSLGILAGLNYEQYF
TGCGCCAGCAGCTTGGGGATTCTAGCGGGACTTAACTACGAGCAGTACTTC
>-|TRBJ1-1|TRBV7-3|-
CASRDQGGGTEAFF
TGTGCCAGCAGAGACCAGGGTGGCGGCACTGAAGCTTTCTTT
>-|TRBJ1-1|TRBV6-5|-
CASTVSQNTEAFF
TGTGCCAGCACGGTTTCCCAGAACACTGAAGCTTTCTTT
>once|TRBJ1-3|TRBV9|-
CASSYTLGASGNTIYF
TGTGCCAGCAGCTACACCTTAGGGGCCTCTGGAAACACCATATATTTT
>-|TRBJ2-7|TRBV5-1|TRBD1
CASSLSSQGASYEQYF
TGCGCCAGCAGCTTGAGCTCTCAGGGGGCATCCTACGAGCAGTACTTC
>-|TRBJ2-3|TRBV11-2|-
CASSLGGDTQYF
TGTGCCAGCAGCTTAGGCGGGGATACGCAGTATTTT
>-|TRBJ1-1|TRBV12-5|-
CASGSDWNTEAFF
TGTGCTAGTGGCTCGGACTGGAACACTGAAGCTTTCTTT
>few|TRBJ2-1|TRBV7-9|-
CASSLDRGSNEQFF
TGTGCCAGCAGCTTAGACCGGGGGAGCAATGAGCAGTTCTTC
>-|TRBJ1-2|TRBV24-1|-
CATTDANYGYTF
TGTGCCACCACTGACGCGAACTATGGCTACACCTTC
>-|TRBJ2-1|TRBV7-2|-
CASSLGGINNEQFF
TGTGCCAGCAGCTTAGGCGGAATTAACAATGAGCAGTTCTTC
>-|TRBJ2-3|TRBV7-9|TRBD2
CASSLARLAADTQYF
TGTGCCAGCAGCTTAGCGAGGCTAGCGGCCGATACGCAGTATTTT
>-|TRBJ2-3|TRBV5-1|TRBD2
CASSSQGLATDTQYF
TGCGCCAGCAGCTCCCAAGGACTAGCCACAGATACGCAGTATTTT
>-|TRBJ1-2|TRBV9|-
CASSVEQGGVRGYTF
TGTGCCAGCAGCGTAGAACAGGGTGGAGTTCGCGGCTACACCTTC
>-|TRBJ2-3|TRBV7-9|TRBD2
CASSRTSGSDGDRTDTQYF
TGTGCCAGCAGCCGGACTAGCGGGAGTGATGGGGACCGCACAGATACGCAGTATTTT
>-|TRBJ1-3|TRBV30|-
CAWSVSGSGNTIYF
TGTGCCTGGAGTGTATCCGGCTCTGGAAACACCATATATTTT
>once|TRBJ2-7|TRBV5-1|-
CASSLGASWEEQYF
TGCGCCAGCAGCTTGGGGGCTAGCTGGGAGGAGCAGTACTTC
>-|TRBJ1-2|TRBV2|-
CASSEMGGVGGYTF
TGTGCCAGCAGTGAAATGGGGGGAGTAGGCGGCTACACCTTC
>-|TRBJ1-1|TRBV6-5|-
CASRLDIARTEAFF
TGTGCCAGCAGGTTGGACATCGCTCGGACTGAAGCTTTCTTT
>-|TRBJ2-2|TRBV5-1|TRBD1
CASTSRTGPNTGELFF
TGCGCCAGCACCAGTAGGACAGGGCCGAACACCGGGGAGCTGTTTTTT
>-|TRBJ2-1|TRBV19|TRBD2
CASSIQLAGGYNEQFF
TGTGCCAGTAGTATTCAACTAGCGGGGGGATACAATGAGCAGTTCTTC
>-|TRBJ1-5|TRBV6-4|TRBD1
CASSDIGQVNQPQHF
TGTGCCAGCAGTGACATAGGACAGGTCAATCAGCCCCAGCATTTT
>-|TRBJ1-2|TRBV9|-
CASSVGTEYGYTF
TGTGCCAGCAGCGTAGGGACAGAGTATGGCTACACCTTC
>-|TRBJ1-2|TRBV6-5|TRBD1
CASSRDRGNYGYTF
TGTGCCAGCAGTCGGGACAGGGGGAACTATGGCTACACCTTC